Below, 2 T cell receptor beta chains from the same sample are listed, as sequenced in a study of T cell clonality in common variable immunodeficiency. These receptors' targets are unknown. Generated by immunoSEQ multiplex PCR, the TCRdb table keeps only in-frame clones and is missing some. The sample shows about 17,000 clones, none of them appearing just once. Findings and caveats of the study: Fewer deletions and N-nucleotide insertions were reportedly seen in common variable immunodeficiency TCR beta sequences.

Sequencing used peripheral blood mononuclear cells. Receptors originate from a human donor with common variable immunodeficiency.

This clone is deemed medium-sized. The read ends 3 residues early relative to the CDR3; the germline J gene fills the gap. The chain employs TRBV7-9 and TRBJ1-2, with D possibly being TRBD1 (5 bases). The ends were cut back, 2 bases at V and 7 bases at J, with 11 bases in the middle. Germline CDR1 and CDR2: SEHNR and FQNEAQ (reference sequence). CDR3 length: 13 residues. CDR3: CASSLLQAAGYTF. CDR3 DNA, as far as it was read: TGTGCCAGCAGCTTACTACAGGCGGCTGGC.

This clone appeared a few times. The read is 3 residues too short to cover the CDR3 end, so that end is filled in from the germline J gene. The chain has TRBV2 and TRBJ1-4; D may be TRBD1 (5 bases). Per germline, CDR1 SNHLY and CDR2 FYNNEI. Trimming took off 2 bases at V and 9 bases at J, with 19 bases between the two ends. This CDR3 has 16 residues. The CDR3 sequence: CASSEWGRVEPKKLFF. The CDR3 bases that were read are TGTGCCAGCAGTGAATGGGGCAGGGTTGAACCGAAAAAA.